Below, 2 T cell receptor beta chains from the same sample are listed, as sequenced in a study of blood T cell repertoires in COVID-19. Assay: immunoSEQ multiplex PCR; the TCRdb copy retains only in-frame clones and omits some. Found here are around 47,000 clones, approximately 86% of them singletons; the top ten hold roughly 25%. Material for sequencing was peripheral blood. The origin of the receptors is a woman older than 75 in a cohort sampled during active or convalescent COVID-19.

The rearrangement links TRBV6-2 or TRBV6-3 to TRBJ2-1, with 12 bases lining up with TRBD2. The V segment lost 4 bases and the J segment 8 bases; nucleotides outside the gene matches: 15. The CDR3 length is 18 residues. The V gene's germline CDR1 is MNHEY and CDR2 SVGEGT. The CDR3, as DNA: TGTGCCAGCAGTTGGCCGCCAGAGAGGACTAGCGGGATGCATGAGCAGTTCTTC. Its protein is CASSWPPERTSGMHEQFF.

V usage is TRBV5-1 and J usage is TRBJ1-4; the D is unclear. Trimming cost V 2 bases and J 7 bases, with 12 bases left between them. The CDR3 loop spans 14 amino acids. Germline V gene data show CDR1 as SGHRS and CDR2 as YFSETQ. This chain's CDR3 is CASSLATSGEKLFF. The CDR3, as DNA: TGCGCCAGCAGCTTAGCAACCTCGGGTGAAAAACTGTTTTTT.